What follows is one T cell receptor beta chain and its context. A junction end diverges from the germline sequence, so it may reflect a read error. The sample comes from a study of regulatory T cells in long-lasting Graves disease. About the research overall: Positivity for TSH receptor antibodies plus over 5 years of antithyroid drugs meant persistent Graves' disease.

This sample's time point: persistent/refractory GD, antithyroid drugs over 5 years with positive TRAb. TCR sequences were obtained from RNA taken from PBMCs. Germline-derived CDR1 and CDR2 are SNHLY and FYNNEI. This CDR3 spans 14 amino acids. Sequencing libraries for TCR beta were prepared with iRepertoire HTBI primers and Arm-PCR of CDR3 regions. In the original processing: Segment identification across samples yielded 60 or so TRBV and roughly 15 TRBJ segments. MiXCR, run by TCRdb on the multiplex PCR reads, gives a single entry per CDR3 protein. TCRdb's processing, not the authors', yielded these V and J calls. The sample includes around 450,000 distinct CDR3 sequences, under 25% of them seen just once.

The J gene is TRBJ2-7, the V gene TRBV2, with a possible D match to TRBD1 (7 bases). This material consisted of peripheral blood mononuclear cells (PBMCs), taken when the disease was refractory, from a patient treated with antithyroid drugs. This receptor was taken from a female donor with Graves disease. CDR3 nucleotide sequence: TGTGCCAGCTCGAACAGGGGAGGATCCTACGAGCAGCACTTC. Its translation is CASSNRGGSYEQHF.